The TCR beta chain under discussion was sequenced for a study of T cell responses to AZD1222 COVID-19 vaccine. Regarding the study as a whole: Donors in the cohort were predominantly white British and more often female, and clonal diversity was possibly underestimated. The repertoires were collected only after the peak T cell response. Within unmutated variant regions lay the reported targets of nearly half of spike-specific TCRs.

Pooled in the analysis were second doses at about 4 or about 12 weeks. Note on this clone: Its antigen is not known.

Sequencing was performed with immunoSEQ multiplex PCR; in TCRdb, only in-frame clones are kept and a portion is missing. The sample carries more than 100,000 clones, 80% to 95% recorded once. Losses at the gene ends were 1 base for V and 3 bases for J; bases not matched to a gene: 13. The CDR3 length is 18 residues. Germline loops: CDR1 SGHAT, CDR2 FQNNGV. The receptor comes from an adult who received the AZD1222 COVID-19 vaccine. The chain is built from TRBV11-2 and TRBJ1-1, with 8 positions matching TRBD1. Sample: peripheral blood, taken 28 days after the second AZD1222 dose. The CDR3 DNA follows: TGTGCCAGCAGCTTAGTATTAGGACAGGGTGATAGGTACACTGAAGCTTTCTTT. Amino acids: CASSLVLGQGDRYTEAFF.